This T cell receptor (beta chain) came from a study of cytotoxic CD8 clonotypes in ibrutinib-treated CLL. Study-level background: Of the patients, 10 to 12 were relapsed/refractory, about 15 treatment-naive and fewer than 18 IGHV unmutated. Investigators collected response samples after a median about 11 months of treatment, range 6 to 36.

Here immunoSEQ multiplex PCR was the method, and the copy in TCRdb shows in-frame clones only, minus some. The table includes about 140,000 clones, around 77% detected once. Trimming removed 4 bases at V and 9 bases at J, with 15 bases between. In germline, CDR1 is GTSNPN, CDR2 SVGIG (reference sequence). CDR3 size: 12 residues. The rearrangement joins TRBV30 to TRBJ2-5, with a possible D match to TRBD2 (6 bases). The sequencing here drew on PBMCs, taken after 12 months of ibrutinib treatment. This receptor was identified in a human donor with chronic lymphocytic leukemia. The CDR3 bases are TGTGCCTGGACAACTGCCTCGGGGGCCCAGTACTTC. Residues: CAWTTASGAQYF.